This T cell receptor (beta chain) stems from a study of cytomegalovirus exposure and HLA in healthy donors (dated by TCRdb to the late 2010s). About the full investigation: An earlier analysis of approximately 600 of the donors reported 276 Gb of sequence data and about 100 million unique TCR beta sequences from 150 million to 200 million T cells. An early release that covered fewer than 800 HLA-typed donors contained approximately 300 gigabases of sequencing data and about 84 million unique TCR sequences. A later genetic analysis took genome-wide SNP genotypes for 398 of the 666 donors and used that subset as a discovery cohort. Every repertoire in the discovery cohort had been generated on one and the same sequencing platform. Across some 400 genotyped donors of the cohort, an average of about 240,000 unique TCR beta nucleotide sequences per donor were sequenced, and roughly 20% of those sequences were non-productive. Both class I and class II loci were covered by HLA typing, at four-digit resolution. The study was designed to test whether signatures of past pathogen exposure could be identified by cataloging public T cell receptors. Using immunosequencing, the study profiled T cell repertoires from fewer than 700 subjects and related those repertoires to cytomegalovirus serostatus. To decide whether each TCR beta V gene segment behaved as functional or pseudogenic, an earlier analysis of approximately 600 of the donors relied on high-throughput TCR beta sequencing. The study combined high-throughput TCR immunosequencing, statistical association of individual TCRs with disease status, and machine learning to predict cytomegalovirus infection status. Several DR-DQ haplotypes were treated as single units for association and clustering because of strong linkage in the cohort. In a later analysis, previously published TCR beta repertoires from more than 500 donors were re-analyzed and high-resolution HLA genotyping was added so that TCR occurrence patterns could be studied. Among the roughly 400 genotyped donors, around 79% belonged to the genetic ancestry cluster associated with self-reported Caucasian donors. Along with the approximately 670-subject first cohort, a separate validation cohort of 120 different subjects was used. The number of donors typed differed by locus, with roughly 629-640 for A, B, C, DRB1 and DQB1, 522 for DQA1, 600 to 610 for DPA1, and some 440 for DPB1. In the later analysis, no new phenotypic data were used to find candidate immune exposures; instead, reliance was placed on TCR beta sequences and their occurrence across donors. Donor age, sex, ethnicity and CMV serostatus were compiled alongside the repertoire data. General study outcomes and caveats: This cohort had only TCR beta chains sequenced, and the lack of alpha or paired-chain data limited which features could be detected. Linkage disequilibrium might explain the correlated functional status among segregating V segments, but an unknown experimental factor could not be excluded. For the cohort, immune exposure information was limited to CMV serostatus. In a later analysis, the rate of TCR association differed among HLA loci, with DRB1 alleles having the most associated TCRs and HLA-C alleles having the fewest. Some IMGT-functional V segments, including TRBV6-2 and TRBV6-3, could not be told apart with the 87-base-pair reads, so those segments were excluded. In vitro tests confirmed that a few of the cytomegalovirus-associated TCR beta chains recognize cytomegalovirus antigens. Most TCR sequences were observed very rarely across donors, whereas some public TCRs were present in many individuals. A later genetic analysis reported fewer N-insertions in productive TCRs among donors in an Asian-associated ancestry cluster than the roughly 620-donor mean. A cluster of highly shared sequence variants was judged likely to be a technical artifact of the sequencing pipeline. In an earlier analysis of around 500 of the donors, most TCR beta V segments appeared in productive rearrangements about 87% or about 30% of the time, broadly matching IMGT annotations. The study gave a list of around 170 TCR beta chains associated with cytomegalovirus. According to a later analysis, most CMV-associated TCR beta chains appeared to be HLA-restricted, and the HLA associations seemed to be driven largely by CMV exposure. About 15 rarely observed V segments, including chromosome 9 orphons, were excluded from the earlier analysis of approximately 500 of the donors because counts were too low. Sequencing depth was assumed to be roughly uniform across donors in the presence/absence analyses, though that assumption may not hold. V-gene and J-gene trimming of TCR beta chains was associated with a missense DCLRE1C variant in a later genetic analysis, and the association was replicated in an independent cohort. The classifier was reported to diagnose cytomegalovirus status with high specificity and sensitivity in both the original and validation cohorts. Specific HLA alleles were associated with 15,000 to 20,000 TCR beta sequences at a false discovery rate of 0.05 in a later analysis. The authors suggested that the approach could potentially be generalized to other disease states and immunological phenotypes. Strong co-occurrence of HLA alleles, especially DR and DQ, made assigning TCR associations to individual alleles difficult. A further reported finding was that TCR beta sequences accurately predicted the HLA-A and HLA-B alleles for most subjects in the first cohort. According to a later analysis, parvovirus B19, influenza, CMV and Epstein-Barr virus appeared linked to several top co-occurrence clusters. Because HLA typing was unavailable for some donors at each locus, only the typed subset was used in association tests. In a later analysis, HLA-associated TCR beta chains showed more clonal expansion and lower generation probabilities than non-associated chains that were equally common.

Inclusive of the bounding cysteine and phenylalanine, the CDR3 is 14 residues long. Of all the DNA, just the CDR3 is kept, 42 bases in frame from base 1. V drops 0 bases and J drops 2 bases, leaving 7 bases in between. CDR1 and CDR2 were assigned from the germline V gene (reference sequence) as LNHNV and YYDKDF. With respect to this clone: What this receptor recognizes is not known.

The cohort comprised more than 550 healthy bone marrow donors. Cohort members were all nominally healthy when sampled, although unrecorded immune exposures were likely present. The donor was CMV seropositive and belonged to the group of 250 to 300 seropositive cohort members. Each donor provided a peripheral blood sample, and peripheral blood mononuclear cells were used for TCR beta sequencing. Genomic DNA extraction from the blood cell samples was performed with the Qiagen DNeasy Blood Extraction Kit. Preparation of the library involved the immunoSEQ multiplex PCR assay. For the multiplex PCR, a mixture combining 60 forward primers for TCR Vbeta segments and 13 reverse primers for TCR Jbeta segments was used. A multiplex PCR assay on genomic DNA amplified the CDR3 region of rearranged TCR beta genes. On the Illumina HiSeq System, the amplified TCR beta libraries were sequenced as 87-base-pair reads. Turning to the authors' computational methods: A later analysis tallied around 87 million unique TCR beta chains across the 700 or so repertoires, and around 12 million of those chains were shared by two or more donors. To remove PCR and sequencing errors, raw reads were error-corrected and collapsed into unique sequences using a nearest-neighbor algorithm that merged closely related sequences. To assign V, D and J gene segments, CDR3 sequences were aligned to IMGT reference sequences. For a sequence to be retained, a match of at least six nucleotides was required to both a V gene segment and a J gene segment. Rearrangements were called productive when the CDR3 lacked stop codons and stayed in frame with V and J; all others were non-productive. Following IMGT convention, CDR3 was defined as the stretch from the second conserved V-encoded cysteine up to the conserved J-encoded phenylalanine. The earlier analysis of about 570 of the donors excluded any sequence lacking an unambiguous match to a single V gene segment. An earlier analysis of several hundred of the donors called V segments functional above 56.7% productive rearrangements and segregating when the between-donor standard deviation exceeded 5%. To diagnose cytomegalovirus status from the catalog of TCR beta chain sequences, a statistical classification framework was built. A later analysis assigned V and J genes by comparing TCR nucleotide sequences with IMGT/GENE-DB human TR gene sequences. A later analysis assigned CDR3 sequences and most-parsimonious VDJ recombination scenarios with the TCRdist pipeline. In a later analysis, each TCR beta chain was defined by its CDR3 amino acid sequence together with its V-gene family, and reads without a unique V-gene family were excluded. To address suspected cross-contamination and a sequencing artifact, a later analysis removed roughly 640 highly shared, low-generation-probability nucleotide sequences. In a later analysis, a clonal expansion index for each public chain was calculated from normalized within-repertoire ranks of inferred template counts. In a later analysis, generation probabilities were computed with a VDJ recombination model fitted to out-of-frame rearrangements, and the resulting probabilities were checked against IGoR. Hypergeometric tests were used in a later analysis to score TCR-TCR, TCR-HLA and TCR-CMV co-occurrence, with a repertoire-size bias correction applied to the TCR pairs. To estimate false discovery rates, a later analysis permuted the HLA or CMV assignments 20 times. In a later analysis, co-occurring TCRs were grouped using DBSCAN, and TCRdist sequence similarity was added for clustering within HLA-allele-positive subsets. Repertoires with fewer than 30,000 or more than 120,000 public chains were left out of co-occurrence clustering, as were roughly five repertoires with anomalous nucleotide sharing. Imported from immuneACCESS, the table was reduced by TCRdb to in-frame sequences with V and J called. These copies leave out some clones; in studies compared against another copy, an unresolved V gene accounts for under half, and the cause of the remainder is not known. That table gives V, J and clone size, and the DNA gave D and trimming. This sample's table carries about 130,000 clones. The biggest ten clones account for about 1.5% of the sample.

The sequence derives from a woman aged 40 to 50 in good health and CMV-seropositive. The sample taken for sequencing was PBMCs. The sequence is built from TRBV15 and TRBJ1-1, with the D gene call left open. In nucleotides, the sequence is TGTGCCACCAGCAGAGAGAGGAGAAACACTGAAGCTTTCTTT. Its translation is CATSRERRNTEAFF.